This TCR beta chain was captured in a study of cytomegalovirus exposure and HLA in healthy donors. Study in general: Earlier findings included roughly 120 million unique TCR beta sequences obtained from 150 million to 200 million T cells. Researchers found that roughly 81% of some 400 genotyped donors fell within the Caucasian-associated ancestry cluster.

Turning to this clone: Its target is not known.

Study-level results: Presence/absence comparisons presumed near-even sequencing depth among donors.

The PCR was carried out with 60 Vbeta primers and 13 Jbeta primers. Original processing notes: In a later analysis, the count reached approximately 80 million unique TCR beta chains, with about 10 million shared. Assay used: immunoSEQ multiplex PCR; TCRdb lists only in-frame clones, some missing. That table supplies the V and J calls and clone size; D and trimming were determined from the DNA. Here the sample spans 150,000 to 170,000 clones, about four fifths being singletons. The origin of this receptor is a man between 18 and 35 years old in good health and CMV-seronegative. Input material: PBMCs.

The DNA for the CDR3 is TGTGCCAGCAGCTTATATCCGAGACTAGCGGGGAGAGACGAGCAGTACTTC. Protein product: CASSLYPRLAGRDEQYF. The rearrangement links TRBV7-2 to TRBJ2-7; TRBD2 matches 11 bases. The CDR3 totals 17 residues. CDR1 and CDR2 (germline): SGHTA, FQGNSA. After removal of 2 bases from V and 5 bases from J, the junction contained 11 bases not matched to a gene.